The 5 T cell receptor beta chains below come from one sample, sequenced in a study of PD-1 blockade in classical Hodgkin lymphoma. No patient escaped relapse after autologous stem cell transplantation, and brentuximab vedotin exposure varied. Clones were sequenced by immunoSEQ multiplex PCR, and TCRdb holds only the in-frame ones, with some missing. The sample holds about 21,000 clones, roughly 70% seen once. The starting material was peripheral blood mononuclear cells (PBMCs), obtained at baseline. The source of these receptors is a human donor with classical Hodgkin lymphoma.

This CDR3 reads CASSHGTGKNQPQHF. The DNA of the CDR3 is TGTGCCAGCAGCCATGGGACAGGGAAAAATCAGCCCCAGCATTTT. The rearrangement joins TRBV5-4 to TRBJ1-5; TRBD1 agrees at 9 bases. The CDR3 contains 15 residues. CDR1 and CDR2 from the germline V gene are SGHNT and YYREEE (reference sequence). V lost 4 bases to trimming and J lost 4 bases; unmatched junction nucleotides: 6.

The V gene is TRBV10-3, the J gene TRBJ1-4; tentative D call: TRBD1 (5 bases). Trimming removed 4 bases at V and 3 bases at J, with 6 bases between. The CDR3 is made up of 13 amino acids. CDR1 and CDR2 from the germline V gene are ENHRY and SYGVKD. CDR3 nucleotide sequence: TGTGCCATCAGTGGACAGTCTAATGAAAAACTGTTTTTT. Translation gives CAISGQSNEKLFF.

The sample holds one count of this clone. This sequence joins TRBV6-5 and TRBJ1-2, with D perhaps matching TRBD1 (6 bases). The CDR3 spans 14 residues. Trimming took off 5 bases at V and 2 bases at J, with 12 bases between the two ends. CDR1 MNHEY and CDR2 SVGAGI come from the germline V gene. The CDR3 bases are TGTGCCAGCAGTAGCCGGGACACAAACTATGGCTACACCTTC. Residues: CASSSRDTNYGYTF.

Comments on this clone: The sample has other DNA sequences that encode this CDR3 too. The rearrangement uses TRBV4-3 and TRBJ1-3; D is unresolved. The CDR3 contains 15 residues. V lost 0 bases and J lost 0, with 6 bases in between. Per germline, CDR1 LGHNA and CDR2 YSLEER. CDR3 sequence: CASSQDRSSGNTIYF. CDR3 coding DNA: TGCGCCAGCAGCCAAGATAGAAGCTCTGGAAACACCATATATTTT.

The chain links TRBV9 to TRBJ2-2; a weak D match, TRBD2 (5 bases). Germline CDR1 and CDR2: SGDLS and YYNGEE. CDR3 length: 14 residues. V was clipped by 1 base and J by 5 bases, with 9 bases between them. CDR3 residues: CASSVISGTGELFF. DNA for the CDR3: TGTGCCAGCAGCGTAATAAGCGGAACCGGGGAGCTGTTTTTT.